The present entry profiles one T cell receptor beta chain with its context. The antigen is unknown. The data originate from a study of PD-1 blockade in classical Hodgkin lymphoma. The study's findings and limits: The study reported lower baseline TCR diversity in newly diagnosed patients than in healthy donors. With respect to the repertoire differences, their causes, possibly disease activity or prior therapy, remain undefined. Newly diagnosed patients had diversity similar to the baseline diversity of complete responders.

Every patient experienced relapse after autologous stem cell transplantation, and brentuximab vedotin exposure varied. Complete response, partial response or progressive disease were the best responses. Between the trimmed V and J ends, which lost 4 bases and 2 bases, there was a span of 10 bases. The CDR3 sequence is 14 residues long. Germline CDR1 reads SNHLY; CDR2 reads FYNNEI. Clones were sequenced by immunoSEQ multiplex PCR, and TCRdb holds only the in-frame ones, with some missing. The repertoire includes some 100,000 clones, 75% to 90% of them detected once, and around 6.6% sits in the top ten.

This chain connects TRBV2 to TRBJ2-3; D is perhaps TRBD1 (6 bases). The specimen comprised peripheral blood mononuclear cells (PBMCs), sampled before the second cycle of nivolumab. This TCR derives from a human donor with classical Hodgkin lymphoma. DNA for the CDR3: TGTGCCAGCAGTGTTCAGGGGCACACAGATACGCAGTATTTT. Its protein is CASSVQGHTDTQYF.